This entry is about one T cell receptor beta chain. Its antigen is unknown. MiXCR, applied by TCRdb to the 5' RACE reads, yields one record per CDR3 protein. The data hold about 690,000 distinct CDR3 sequences, with around 20% observed a single time. The data belong to a study of identical twins. Regarding the study as a whole: Cord blood's abundant beta clonotypes had fewer insertions, unlike memory repertoires.

Trimming removed 2 bases from V and 9 bases from J, with 8 bases in between. Germline CDR1 MNHEY, CDR2 SVGEGT. The CDR3 runs to 11 residues. These sequences were also reported in another study, on T cells expressing NK-cell markers. Turning to that study: Seven of the eight sequenced donors were classified as HCMV-seropositive, and one was classified as seronegative. Several donors likewise had their CD3+CD56-NKG2C+ fraction led by these clonotypes.

V is TRBV6-2 or TRBV6-3 and J is TRBJ2-7; D not resolved. Source material: PBMCs. This clonotype was sampled from a woman younger than 35 in good health. The CDR3 DNA follows: TGTGCCAGCAGTTACGGCAGAGCGCAGTACTTC. This sequence encodes CASSYGRAQYF.